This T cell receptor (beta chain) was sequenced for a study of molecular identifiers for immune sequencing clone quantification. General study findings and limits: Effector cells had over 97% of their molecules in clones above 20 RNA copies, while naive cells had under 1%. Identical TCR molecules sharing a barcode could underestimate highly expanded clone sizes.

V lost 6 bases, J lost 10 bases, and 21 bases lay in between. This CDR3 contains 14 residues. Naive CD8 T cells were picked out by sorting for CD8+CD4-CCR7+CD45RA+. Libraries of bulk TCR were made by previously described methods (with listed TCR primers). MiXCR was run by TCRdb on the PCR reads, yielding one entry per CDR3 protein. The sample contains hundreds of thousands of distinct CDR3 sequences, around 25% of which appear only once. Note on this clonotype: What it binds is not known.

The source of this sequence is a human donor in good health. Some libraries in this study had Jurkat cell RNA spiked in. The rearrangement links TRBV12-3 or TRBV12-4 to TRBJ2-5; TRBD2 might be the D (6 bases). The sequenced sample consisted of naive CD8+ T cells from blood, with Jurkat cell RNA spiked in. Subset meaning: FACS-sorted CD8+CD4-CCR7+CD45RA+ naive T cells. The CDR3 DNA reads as TGTGCCAGCAGCCACCGGGGACTCAGATTGGGCCAGTACTTC. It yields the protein CASSHRGLRLGQYF.